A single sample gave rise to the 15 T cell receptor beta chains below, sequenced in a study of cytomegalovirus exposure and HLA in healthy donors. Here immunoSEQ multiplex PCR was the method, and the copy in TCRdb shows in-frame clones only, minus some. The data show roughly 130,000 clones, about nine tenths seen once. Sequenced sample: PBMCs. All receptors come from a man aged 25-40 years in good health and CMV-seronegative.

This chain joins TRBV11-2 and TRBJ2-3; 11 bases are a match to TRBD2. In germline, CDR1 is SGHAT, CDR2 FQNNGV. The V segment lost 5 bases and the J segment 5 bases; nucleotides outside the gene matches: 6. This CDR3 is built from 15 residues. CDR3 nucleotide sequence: TGTGCCAGCAGCCTAACTAGCGGGAGTAGAGATACGCAGTATTTT. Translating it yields CASSLTSGSRDTQYF.

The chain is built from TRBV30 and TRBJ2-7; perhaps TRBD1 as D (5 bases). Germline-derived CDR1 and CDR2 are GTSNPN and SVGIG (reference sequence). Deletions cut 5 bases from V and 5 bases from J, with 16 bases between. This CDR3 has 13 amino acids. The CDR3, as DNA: TGTGCCTGGGGAATAGGGGTAAAGAACGAGCAGTACTTC. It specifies CAWGIGVKNEQYF.

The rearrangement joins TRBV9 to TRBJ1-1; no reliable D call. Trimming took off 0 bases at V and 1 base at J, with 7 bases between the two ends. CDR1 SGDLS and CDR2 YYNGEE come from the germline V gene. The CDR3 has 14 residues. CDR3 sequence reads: CASSVDLRNTEAFF. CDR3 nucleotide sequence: TGTGCCAGCAGCGTAGATCTGCGGAACACTGAAGCTTTCTTT. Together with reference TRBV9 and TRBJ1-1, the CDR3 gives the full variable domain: DSGVTQTPKHLITATGQRVTLRCSPRSGDLSVYWYQQSLDQGLQFLIQYYNGEERAKGNILERFSAQQFPDLHSELNLSSLELGDSALYFCASSVDLRNTEAFFGQGTRLTVV.

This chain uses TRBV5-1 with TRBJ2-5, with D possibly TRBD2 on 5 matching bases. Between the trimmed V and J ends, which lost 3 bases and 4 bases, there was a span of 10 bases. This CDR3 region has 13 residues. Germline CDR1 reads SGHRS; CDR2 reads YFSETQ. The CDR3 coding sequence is TGCGCCAGCAGCTCGGGGATTTCAGAGACCCAGTACTTC. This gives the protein CASSSGISETQYF.

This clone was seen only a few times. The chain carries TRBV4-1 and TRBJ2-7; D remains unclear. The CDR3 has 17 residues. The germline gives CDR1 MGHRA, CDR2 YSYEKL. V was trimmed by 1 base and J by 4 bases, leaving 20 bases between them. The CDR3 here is CASSQADSAGSTYEQYF. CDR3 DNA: TGCGCCAGCAGCCAAGCGGATTCCGCCGGGTCCACATACGAGCAGTACTTC.

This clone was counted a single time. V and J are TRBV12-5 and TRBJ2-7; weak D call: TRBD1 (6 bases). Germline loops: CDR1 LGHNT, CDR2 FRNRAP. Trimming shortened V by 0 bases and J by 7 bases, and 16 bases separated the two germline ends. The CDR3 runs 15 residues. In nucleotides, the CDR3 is TGTGCTAGTGGTTTGGTACAAGGCAGGGGAAATGAGCAGTACTTC. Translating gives CASGLVQGRGNEQYF.

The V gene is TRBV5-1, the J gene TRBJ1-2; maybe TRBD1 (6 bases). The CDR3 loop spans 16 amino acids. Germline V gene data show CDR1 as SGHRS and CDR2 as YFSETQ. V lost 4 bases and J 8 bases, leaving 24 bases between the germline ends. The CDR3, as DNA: TGCGCCAGCAGCCCCATATCCGGGACACCCCGCGGGGGCTACACCTTC. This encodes CASSPISGTPRGGYTF.

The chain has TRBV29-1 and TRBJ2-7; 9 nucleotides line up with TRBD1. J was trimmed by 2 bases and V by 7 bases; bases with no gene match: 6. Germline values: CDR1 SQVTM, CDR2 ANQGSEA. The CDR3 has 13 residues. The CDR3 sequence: CSATGQGPYEQYF. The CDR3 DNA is TGCAGCGCCACCGGACAGGGGCCCTACGAGCAGTACTTC.

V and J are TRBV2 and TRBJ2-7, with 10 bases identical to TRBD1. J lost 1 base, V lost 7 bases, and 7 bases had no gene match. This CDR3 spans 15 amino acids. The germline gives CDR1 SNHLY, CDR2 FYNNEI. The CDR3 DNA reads TGTGCCAGCAATCTAGGACAGGGGGTTTCCTACGAGCAGTACTTC. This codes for CASNLGQGVSYEQYF.

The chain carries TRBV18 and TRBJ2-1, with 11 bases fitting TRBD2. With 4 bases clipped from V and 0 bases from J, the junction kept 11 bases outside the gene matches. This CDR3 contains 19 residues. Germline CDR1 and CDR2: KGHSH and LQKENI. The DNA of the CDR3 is TGTGCCAGCTCACATCCCGGGACTAGCGGAGGGGGCTCCTACAATGAGCAGTTCTTC. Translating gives CASSHPGTSGGGSYNEQFF.

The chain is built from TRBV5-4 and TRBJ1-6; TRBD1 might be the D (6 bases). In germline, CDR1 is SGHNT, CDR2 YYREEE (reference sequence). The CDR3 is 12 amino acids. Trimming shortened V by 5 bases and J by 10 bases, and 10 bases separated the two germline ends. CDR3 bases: TGTGCCAGCAGAAAACAGGGATCACCCCTCCACTTT. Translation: CASRKQGSPLHF.

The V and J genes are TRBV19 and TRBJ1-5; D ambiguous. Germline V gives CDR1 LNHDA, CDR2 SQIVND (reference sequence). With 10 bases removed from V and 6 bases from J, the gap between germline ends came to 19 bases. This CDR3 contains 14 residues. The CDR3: CATGGSGSGQPQHF. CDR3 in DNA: TGTGCCACAGGAGGCAGTGGTTCGGGTCAGCCCCAGCATTTT. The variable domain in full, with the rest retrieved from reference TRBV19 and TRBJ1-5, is DGGITQSPKYLFRKEGQNVTLSCEQNLNHDAMYWYRQDPGQGLRLIYYSQIVNDFQKGDIAEGYSVSREKKESFPLTVTSAQKNPTAFYLCATGGSGSGQPQHFGDGTRLSIL.

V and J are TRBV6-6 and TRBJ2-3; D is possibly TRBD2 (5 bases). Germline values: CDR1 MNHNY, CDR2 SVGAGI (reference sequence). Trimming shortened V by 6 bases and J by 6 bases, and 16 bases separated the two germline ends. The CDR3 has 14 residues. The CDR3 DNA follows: TGTGCCAGCAGACCCGCCTCACTAGAGGATACGCAGTATTTT. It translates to CASRPASLEDTQYF.

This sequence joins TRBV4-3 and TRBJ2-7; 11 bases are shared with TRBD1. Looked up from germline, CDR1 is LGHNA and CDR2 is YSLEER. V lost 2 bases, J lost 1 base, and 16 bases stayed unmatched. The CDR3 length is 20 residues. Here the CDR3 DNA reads TGCGCCAGCAGCCAAACGTTAGGGACAGGGGGGAGTACGGGATCCTACGAGCAGTACTTC. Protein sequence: CASSQTLGTGGSTGSYEQYF.

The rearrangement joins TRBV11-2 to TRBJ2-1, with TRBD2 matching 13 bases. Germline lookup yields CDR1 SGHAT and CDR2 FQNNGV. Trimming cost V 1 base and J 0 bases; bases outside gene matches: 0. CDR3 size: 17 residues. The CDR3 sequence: CASSLGTSGSSYNEQFF. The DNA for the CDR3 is TGTGCCAGCAGCTTAGGGACTAGCGGGAGCTCCTACAATGAGCAGTTCTTC.